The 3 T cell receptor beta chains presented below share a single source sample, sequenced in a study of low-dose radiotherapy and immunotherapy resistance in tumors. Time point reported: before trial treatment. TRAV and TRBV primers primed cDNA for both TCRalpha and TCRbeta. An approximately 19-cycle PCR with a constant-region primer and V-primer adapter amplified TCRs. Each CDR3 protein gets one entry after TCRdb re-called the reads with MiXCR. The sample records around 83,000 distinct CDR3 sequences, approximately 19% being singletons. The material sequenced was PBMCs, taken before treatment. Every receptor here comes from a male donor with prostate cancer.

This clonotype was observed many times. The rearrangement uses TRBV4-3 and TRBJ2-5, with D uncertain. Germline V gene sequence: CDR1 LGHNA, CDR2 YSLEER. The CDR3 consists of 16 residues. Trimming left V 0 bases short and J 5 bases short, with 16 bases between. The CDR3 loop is CASSQDLGRRIETQYF. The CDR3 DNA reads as TGCGCCAGCAGCCAAGATCTAGGTCGGCGGATCGAGACCCAGTACTTC.

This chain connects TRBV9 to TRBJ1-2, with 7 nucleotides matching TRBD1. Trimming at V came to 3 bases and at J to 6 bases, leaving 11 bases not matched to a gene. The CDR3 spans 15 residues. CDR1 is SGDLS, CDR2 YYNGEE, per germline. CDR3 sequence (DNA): TGTGCCAGCAGCGGCAAGACAGGGTTGATAGATGGCTACACCTTC. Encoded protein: CASSGKTGLIDGYTF.

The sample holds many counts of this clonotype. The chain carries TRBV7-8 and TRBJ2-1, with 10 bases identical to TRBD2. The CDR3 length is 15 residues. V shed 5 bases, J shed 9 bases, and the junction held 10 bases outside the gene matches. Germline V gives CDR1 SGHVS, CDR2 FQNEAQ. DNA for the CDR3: TGTGCCAGCAGCCCCCTAGCGGGGGCGGGCGCTGAGCAGTTCTTC. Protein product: CASSPLAGAGAEQFF.